This T cell receptor beta chain originates from a study of T cell repertoires in cytomegalovirus infection. The wider study: Public TCR beta signatures were indicative of both CMV infection and a matching HLA type. Regarding the study as a whole: The cumulative frequency of public TCR beta families distinguished individuals who carried CMV together with the relevant HLA. The ex vivo response was dominated by HLA-C-restricted CMV-specific TCR beta clonotypes.

Ten or more counts support this clonotype. The antigen is not known. Using its own MiXCR run on the reads, TCRdb lists one record per CDR3 protein. The table shows roughly 320,000 distinct CDR3 sequences, with about a tenth occurring only once. After removal of 6 bases from V and 7 bases from J, the junction contained 9 bases not matched to a gene. Germline lookup yields CDR1 MNHEY and CDR2 SVGEGT. CDR3 length equals 14 residues. The chain is built from TRBV6-2 or TRBV6-3 and TRBJ2-1; the match to TRBD1 covers 7 bases. The sequence was collected from a human donor in good health (CMV status not recorded). Some clones in this sample may be carry-over from other donors' samples. The sample consisted of PBMCs. The CDR3 sequence is CASSLGGAWNEQFF. CDR3 bases: TGTGCCAGCAGCTTAGGGGGCGCTTGGAATGAGCAGTTCTTC.